Listed here are 14 T cell receptor beta chains from one sample, sequenced in a study of cytomegalovirus exposure and HLA in healthy donors. The PCR made use of 60 Vbeta and 13 Jbeta primers. This table comes from immunoSEQ multiplex PCR, and its TCRdb copy is limited to in-frame clones, with some not included. The sample yields fewer than 110,000 clones, approximately 66% seen once. Material for sequencing was PBMCs. The receptors derive from a woman aged 50 to 60 in good health and CMV-seronegative.

This chain connects TRBV28 to TRBJ1-2; weak D call: TRBD1 (5 bases). Germline assignment: CDR1 MDHEN and CDR2 SYDVKM. Trimming pared 7 bases from V and 4 bases from J, leaving 13 bases between. The length of the CDR3 is 13 residues. Written as DNA, the CDR3 is TGTGCCAGCAAAACCGTCGGGGGCTATGGCTACACCTTC. It is translated as CASKTVGGYGYTF.

V gene TRBV9 combines with J gene TRBJ2-1, with 14 bases that match TRBD2. The V gene's germline CDR1 is SGDLS and CDR2 YYNGEE. This CDR3 contains 15 residues. Unmatched junction bases numbered 3, after V lost 3 bases and J lost 7 bases. As DNA, the CDR3 is TGTGCCAGCAGCGGACTAGCGGGAGGGCCTAATGAGCAGTTCTTC. Residues: CASSGLAGGPNEQFF.

The table lists this clone with a count of one. V gene TRBV4-1 combines with J gene TRBJ1-2, with 7 bases that match TRBD1. This CDR3 comprises 15 residues. The V and J ends lost 4 bases and 4 bases, in that order; junction bases with no gene match: 9. From germline, CDR1 is MGHRA and CDR2 YSYEKL. CDR3 DNA: TGCGCCAGCAGCCCTCTAGGACAGGCCCTCTATGGCTACACCTTC. Translating it yields CASSPLGQALYGYTF.

The chain joins TRBV7-9 to TRBJ2-2; 8 bases are a match to TRBD2. V shed 5 bases and J 5 bases; nucleotides not matched to a gene: 4. Germline V CDR1 and CDR2: SEHNR, FQNEAQ (reference sequence). The CDR3 extends over 14 amino acids. The CDR3 region has the DNA TGTGCCAGCAGCCGGGAGGGCCGGACCGGGGAGCTGTTTTTT. Its protein product is CASSREGRTGELFF.

The chain has TRBV15 and TRBJ1-4; D call uncertain. V lost 1 base, J lost 8 bases, and 11 bases lay in between. Per germline, CDR1 LNHNV and CDR2 YYDKDF (reference sequence). The CDR3 is 14 amino acids. CDR3 sequence: CATSRGGSFEKLFF. DNA for the CDR3: TGTGCCACCAGCAGAGGAGGGTCTTTCGAAAAACTGTTTTTT.

This chain links TRBV15 with TRBJ1-1; 10 bases match TRBD1. Germline assignment: CDR1 LNHNV and CDR2 YYDKDF (reference sequence). The CDR3 is 16 amino acids. V shed 2 bases, J shed 4 bases, and the junction held 7 bases outside the gene matches. The CDR3 DNA is TGTGCCACCAGCAGACCCCCGGGACAGGGGCTCACTGAAGCTTTCTTT. Its translation is CATSRPPGQGLTEAFF.

The V call is TRBV7-6, the J call TRBJ2-7, with 7 bases identical to TRBD1. Germline trimming cut 5 bases from V and 0 bases from J; bases unmatched to any gene: 13. The length of the CDR3 is 17 residues. In germline, CDR1 is SGHVS, CDR2 FNYEAQ. DNA of the CDR3: TGTGCCAGCAGCCCCCGCCTGCCACGGGACAGCTCCTACGAGCAGTACTTC. It yields the protein CASSPRLPRDSSYEQYF.

Only a few counts were recorded for this clone. V gene TRBV27 combines with J gene TRBJ2-2; the D is unclear. The CDR3 has 15 residues. V lost 6 bases and J 5 bases, leaving 16 bases between the germline ends. Per germline, CDR1 MNHEY and CDR2 SMNVEV (reference sequence). This CDR3 is CASRPRSILTGELFF. CDR3 nucleotides: TGTGCCAGCAGACCACGGAGTATCTTAACCGGGGAGCTGTTTTTT.

The chain has TRBV7-9 and TRBJ1-1; no reliable D call. This CDR3 comprises 13 residues. CDR1 and CDR2 from the germline V gene are SEHNR and FQNEAQ (reference sequence). Trimming shortened V by 0 bases and J by 0 bases, and 2 bases separated the two germline ends. The CDR3 here is CASSLAMNTEAFF. In DNA form, the CDR3 reads TGTGCCAGCAGCTTAGCCATGAACACTGAAGCTTTCTTT.

The chain joins TRBV29-1 to TRBJ2-7; tentative D call: TRBD2 (5 bases). Trimming removed 6 bases from V and 0 bases from J, with 12 bases in between. The V gene's germline CDR1 is SQVTM and CDR2 ANQGSEA. This CDR3 is 13 amino acids long. CDR3 nucleotide sequence: TGCAGCGTCGTGGGTGGGAGCTCCTACGAGCAGTACTTC. It encodes CSVVGGSSYEQYF.

The V and J genes are TRBV7-6 and TRBJ2-2; D not resolved. Trimming cost V 1 base and J 6 bases, with 6 bases left between them. This CDR3 has 13 residues. Germline V gives CDR1 SGHVS, CDR2 FNYEAQ. The CDR3 spells CASSLGPAGELFF. Written as DNA, the CDR3 is TGTGCCAGCAGCTTAGGGCCCGCCGGGGAGCTGTTTTTT.

The CDR3 sequence: CASSPEAGGTYNEQFF. The CDR3 DNA follows: TGTGCCAGCAGTCCCGAGGCGGGGGGGACCTACAATGAGCAGTTCTTC. This rearrangement joins TRBV5-4 to TRBJ2-1; the match to TRBD2 covers 9 bases. Losses at the gene ends were 5 bases for V and 2 bases for J; bases not matched to a gene: 8. The CDR3 consists of 16 residues. CDR1 and CDR2 from the germline V gene are SGHNT and YYREEE (reference sequence).

The sample holds a few counts of this clone. The chain couples TRBV21-1 to TRBJ2-3; TRBD2 reflects the table's D call only, with no check against the DNA. TRBV21-1 is noted as a pseudogene. The length of the CDR3 is 15 residues. The CDR3, as DNA: TGTGCCAGCAGCAATGGTAATAGCGGCACAGATACGCAGTATTTT. Its protein product is CASSNGNSGTDTQYF.

The chain links TRBV13 to TRBJ1-2; TRBD1 is a possible D gene (5 bases). This CDR3 has 14 amino acids. The germline CDR1 and CDR2 sequences are PRHDT and FYEKMQ (reference sequence). Trimming took off 4 bases at V and 8 bases at J, with 17 bases between the two ends. For the CDR3, the DNA is TGTGCCAGCAGCTCAACCCGGGGGAGGTGGGGCTACACCTTC. This sequence encodes CASSSTRGRWGYTF.